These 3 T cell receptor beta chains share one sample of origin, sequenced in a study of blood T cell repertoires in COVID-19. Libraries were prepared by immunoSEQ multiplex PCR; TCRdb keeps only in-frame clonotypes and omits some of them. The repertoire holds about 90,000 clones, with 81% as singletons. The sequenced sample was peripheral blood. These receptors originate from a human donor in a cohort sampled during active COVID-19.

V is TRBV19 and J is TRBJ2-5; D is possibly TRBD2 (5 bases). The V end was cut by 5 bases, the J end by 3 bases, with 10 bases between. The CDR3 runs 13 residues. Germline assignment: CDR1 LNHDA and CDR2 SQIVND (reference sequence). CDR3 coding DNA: TGTGCCAGTAGTCCCTCGGGGAAAGAGACCCAGTACTTC. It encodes CASSPSGKETQYF.

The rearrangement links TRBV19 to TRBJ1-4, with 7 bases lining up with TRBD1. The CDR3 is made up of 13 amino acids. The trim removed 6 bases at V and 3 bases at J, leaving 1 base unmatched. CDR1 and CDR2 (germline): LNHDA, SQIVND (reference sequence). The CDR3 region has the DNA TGTGCCAGTAGGGGGACAGCTAATGAAAAACTGTTTTTT. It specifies CASRGTANEKLFF.

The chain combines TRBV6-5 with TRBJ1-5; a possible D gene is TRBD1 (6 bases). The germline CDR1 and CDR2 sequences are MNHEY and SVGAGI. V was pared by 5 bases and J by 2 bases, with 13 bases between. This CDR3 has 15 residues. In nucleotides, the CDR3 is TGTGCCAGCAGTCGGGGGGCTGGAGGCAATCAGCCCCAGCATTTT. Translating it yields CASSRGAGGNQPQHF.